These 27 T cell receptor beta chains were all obtained from the same sample, sequenced in a study of tumor-infiltrating lymphocytes in oesophageal squamous cell carcinoma. TCRdb analysed the PCR reads with MiXCR anew, one entry per CDR3 protein. In the table there are 20,000 to 25,000 distinct CDR3 sequences, 35% to 45% of which are singletons. The sequenced material came from esophageal tumor tissue. These receptors all come from a male donor with esophageal squamous cell carcinoma.

This clonotype was seen a handful of times. CDR3 sequence (DNA): TGTGCCAGCAGTGAAGGAAGAGCTTCCAATCAGCCCCAGCATTTT. Protein product: CASSEGRASNQPQHF. The rearrangement joins TRBV2 to TRBJ1-5, with no clear D. The germline gives CDR1 SNHLY, CDR2 FYNNEI. Trimming left V 1 base short and J 3 bases short, with 10 bases between. The CDR3 sequence is 15 residues long.

The chain employs TRBV7-2 and TRBJ2-3; 9 positions match TRBD1. The CDR3 runs to 17 residues. From germline, CDR1 is SGHTA and CDR2 FQGNSA. V was pared by 7 bases and J by 4 bases, with 15 bases of the junction left unmatched. The CDR3: CASTQGGGQGGADTQYF. The CDR3 DNA is TGTGCCAGCACCCAAGGGGGGGGACAGGGAGGTGCAGATACGCAGTATTTT.

This clonotype ranks as medium-sized (0.01 to 0.1%). Sequence at one end of the junction differs from germline and may be a read error. The rearrangement uses TRBV7-3 and TRBJ2-7; no firm D call. Germline V gene lookup returns CDR1 SGHTA and CDR2 FQGTGA. There are 13 residues in the CDR3. CDR3 sequence (DNA): TGTGCCAGCAGCTTTGCTCCAAATTCACCCCTCCACTTC. This translates into CASSFAPNSPLHF. The full variable domain, its missing parts supplied by reference TRBV7-3 and TRBJ2-7, is GAGVSQTPSNKVTEKGKYVELRCDPISGHTALYWYRQSLGQGPEFLIYFQGTGAADDSGLPNDRFFAVRPEGSVSTLKIQRTERGDSAVYLCASSFAPNSPLHFGPGTRLTVT.

The rearrangement uses TRBV7-3 and TRBJ2-5; 7 bases fit TRBD2. Germline CDR1 reads SGHTA; CDR2 reads FQGTGA. This CDR3 comprises 13 residues. V dropped 2 bases and J dropped 6; count of bases not matched to a gene: 3. CDR3 sequence reads: CASSLGDYQTQYF. CDR3 nucleotide sequence: TGTGCCAGCAGCTTAGGGGACTATCAGACCCAGTACTTC. The full variable domain, with the rest looked up from reference TRBV7-3 and TRBJ2-5, is GAGVSQTPSNKVTEKGKYVELRCDPISGHTALYWYRQSLGQGPEFLIYFQGTGAADDSGLPNDRFFAVRPEGSVSTLKIQRTERGDSAVYLCASSLGDYQTQYFGPGTRLLVL.

There are many counts of this clonotype. The J gene is TRBJ1-1, the V gene TRBV11-3; possible D gene TRBD1, 5 bases. The CDR3 totals 13 residues. CDR1 and CDR2 from the germline V gene are SGHNT and YENEEA. With 4 bases removed from V and 7 bases from J, the gap between germline ends came to 13 bases. CDR3 DNA sequence: TGTGCCAGCAGCTCTAGCCCGGGGGATGAAGCTTTCTTT. Protein product: CASSSSPGDEAFF. Filled out from reference TRBV11-3 and TRBJ1-1, the complete variable domain reads EAGVVQSPRYKIIEKKQPVAFWCNPISGHNTLYWYLQNLGQGPELLIRYENEEAVDDSQLPKDRFSAERLKGVDSTLKIQPAELGDSAVYLCASSSSPGDEAFFGQGTRLTVV.

This clonotype ranks as medium-sized. This chain uses TRBV12-3 or TRBV12-4 with TRBJ2-7; D gene ambiguous. Deletions cut 3 bases from V and 3 bases from J, with 15 bases between. The CDR3 loop spans 15 amino acids. CDR3 protein: CASSFASPSLYEQYF. CDR3 sequence (DNA): TGTGCCAGCAGTTTTGCGTCCCCCTCCCTCTACGAGCAGTACTTC.

The gene calls are TRBV6-5 and TRBJ2-5, with TRBD1 as a possible D gene (6 bases). Per germline, CDR1 MNHEY and CDR2 SVGAGI. The ends were cut back, 6 bases at V and 5 bases at J, with 25 bases in the middle. The CDR3 contains 17 residues. Here the CDR3 DNA reads TGTGCCAGCAGAGTTTTTGCAATTACAGGGCACAAGGAGACCCAGTACTTC. This gives the protein CASRVFAITGHKETQYF.

This clonotype was picked up many times. The chain has TRBV5-1 and TRBJ2-7; D possibly corresponds to TRBD2 (5 bases). V dropped 4 bases and J dropped 6 bases, with 11 bases sitting between them. The CDR3 loop spans 12 amino acids. Germline CDR1 is SGHRS and CDR2 is YFSETQ. DNA of the CDR3: TGCGCCAGCAGCCGGGGAGCTACCGAGCAGTACTTC. The encoded protein is CASSRGATEQYF.

This clonotype was observed many times. V is TRBV12-3 or TRBV12-4 and J is TRBJ1-6; 7 positions match TRBD1. The CDR3 is 13 residues long. V shed 11 bases, J shed 6 bases, and the junction held 7 bases outside the gene matches. The CDR3 sequence: CACRDSINSPLHF. The DNA of the CDR3 is TGTGCCTGCCGGGACAGCATTAATTCACCCCTCCACTTT.

The table lists this clonotype with many counts. The gene calls are TRBV12-3 or TRBV12-4 and TRBJ1-2, with 12 positions matching TRBD1. The CDR3 runs to 16 residues. After removal of 4 bases from V and 8 bases from J, the junction contained 11 bases not matched to a gene. In DNA, the CDR3 is TGTGCCAGCAGTTCCCCTTGGGGACAGGGGGCGCTGGGCTACACCTTC. This encodes CASSSPWGQGALGYTF.

This clonotype was seen just once. The chain recombines TRBV6-8 with TRBJ2-7; a weak D match, TRBD2 (6 bases). Trimming left V 8 bases short and J 7 bases short, with 24 bases between. Germline CDR1 is MNHGY and CDR2 is SAAAGT. This CDR3 comprises 15 residues. The CDR3 region is CASSWRDPGSNEQYF. CDR3 DNA: TGTGCCAGCTCCTGGAGGGACCCGGGTAGCAATGAGCAGTACTTC.

Regarding this clonotype: Because it lacks the conserved phenylalanine or tryptophan at the end, this CDR3 is likely a read error. The DNA is omitted, as the CDR3 cannot be located on it reliably, and the CDR3 follows TCRdb's listing. This rearrangement joins TRBV10-3 to TRBJ2-6; TRBD1, the D gene given by the table, was not confirmed from the DNA. Germline V gene data show CDR1 as ENHRY and CDR2 as SYGVKD. The CDR3 contains 18 residues when both ends are counted. The chain's CDR3 is CATQHMPGGTYNEQFFGA.

A word on this clonotype: As the CDR3 is not closed by the conserved phenylalanine or tryptophan, this likely results from a read error. The limits of the CDR3 on the DNA are not certain, so only TCRdb's listed CDR3 is given. The chain has TRBV7-2 and TRBJ2-6; the table assigns TRBD2, which was not confirmed against the DNA. Germline V gene data show CDR1 as SGHTA and CDR2 as FQGNSA. The CDR3 sequence runs 17 residues, both termini included. CDR3 amino acids: CASSSKRGGGETQYFGA.

This clonotype was seen only a few times. The rearrangement uses TRBV6-1 and TRBJ2-3; 7 bases are a match to TRBD2. The J call is in doubt because the DNA end fits TRBJ2-7 better. CDR3 length equals 11 residues. In germline, CDR1 is MNHNS, CDR2 SASEGT. CDR3 residues: CASRGVYEQYF. As DNA, the CDR3 is TGTGCCAGCCGGGGGGTCTACGAGCAGTACTTC.

This clonotype was counted at least ten times. This rearrangement joins TRBV5-1 to TRBJ2-5; 8 bases line up with TRBD1. This CDR3 has 16 amino acids. Germline trimming cut 0 bases from V and 7 bases from J; bases unmatched to any gene: 11. The germline CDR1 and CDR2 sequences are SGHRS and YFSETQ. CDR3 amino acids: CASSLEVTGAAGTQYF. In nucleotides, the CDR3 is TGCGCCAGCAGCTTGGAAGTGACAGGGGCTGCCGGGACCCAGTACTTC.

This chain joins TRBV5-1 and TRBJ2-1; D gene uncertain. Matching the DNA end better, TRBJ2-5 makes the J call doubtful. Germline V gives CDR1 SGHRS, CDR2 YFSETQ. This CDR3 is 13 amino acids long. CDR3 protein: CASSLNVQETQYF. The CDR3 DNA is TGCGCCAGCAGCTTGAACGTTCAAGAGACCCAGTACTTC.

This clonotype was observed many times. A read error may account for a junction end that differs from germline. This chain joins TRBV7-7 and TRBJ1-4; a possible D gene is TRBD1 (5 bases). The CDR3 runs 13 residues. CDR1 is SSHAT and CDR2 is FNYEAQ in the germline V gene (reference sequence). The CDR3 loop is CASSLGHGEKLFF. CDR3 sequence (DNA): TGTGCTAGCAGCTTGGGGCACGGTGAAAAACTGTTTTTT.

This chain uses TRBV7-4 with TRBJ2-6; possible D gene TRBD2, 5 bases. Germline CDR1 SGHVT, CDR2 SQSDAQ. The CDR3 has 14 residues. Trimming took off 10 bases at V and 1 base at J, with 11 bases between the two ends. The CDR3 region has the DNA TGTGCCATCCTCGGGGATTCTGGGGCCAACGTCCTGACTTTC. Translating gives CAILGDSGANVLTF.

The CDR3 reads CASRQDGSYEQYF. CDR3 bases: TGTGCCAGCAGACAGGACGGCTCCTACGAGCAGTACTTC. The chain has TRBV27 and TRBJ2-5; tentative D call: TRBD1 (5 bases). With the DNA end fitting TRBJ2-7 better, the J assignment may be wrong. The germline CDR1 and CDR2 sequences are MNHEY and SMNVEV (reference sequence). CDR3 length: 13 residues.

A remark on this clonotype: Since no conserved phenylalanine or tryptophan closes the CDR3, a read error is the likely cause. The DNA is omitted, as the CDR3 cannot be located on it reliably, and the CDR3 follows TCRdb's listing. This chain links TRBV6-6 with TRBJ1-6; TRBD1, the table's D call, was not compared with the DNA. A total of 19 residues make up the CDR3, ends included. From germline, CDR1 is MNHNY and CDR2 SVGAGI (reference sequence). The CDR3 spells CASSDRGGGDLTDTQYFGP.

This clonotype was recorded many times. This chain uses TRBV4-2 with TRBJ2-1; unclear D gene. The J call may be mistaken, given a closer DNA end match to TRBJ2-7. CDR3 size: 13 residues. The V gene's germline CDR1 is LGHNA and CDR2 YNFKEQ. CDR3 DNA sequence: TGTGCCAGCAGCCAAAATCACGGATCCGAGCAGTACTTC. Protein: CASSQNHGSEQYF.

This clonotype was counted only a few times. This is likely a read error, given that the CDR3 carries no conserved phenylalanine or tryptophan at its end. Because the CDR3's place on the DNA is in doubt, the DNA is left out and the CDR3 is given as listed by TCRdb. The chain joins TRBV7-6 to TRBJ2-7. Germline lookup yields CDR1 SGHVS and CDR2 FNYEAQ. The CDR3 is 14 residues long, counting both termini. The CDR3 sequence: CASSSQVDGYTFGS.

The chain joins TRBV27 to TRBJ1-1; weak D call: TRBD1 (6 bases). In germline, CDR1 is MNHEY, CDR2 SMNVEV (reference sequence). Trimming stripped 5 bases from V and 6 bases from J, with 16 bases between. The CDR3 contains 14 residues. DNA of the CDR3: TGTGCCAGCAGTCTCAACAGGGAGGGTGCTGAAGCTTTCTTT. Its protein product is CASSLNREGAEAFF.

V usage is TRBV6-6 and J usage is TRBJ2-3, with TRBD1 identical over 8 bases. The germline V gene encodes CDR1 MNHNY and CDR2 SVGAGI (reference sequence). With V trimmed by 5 bases and J by 2 bases, 9 bases remained unmatched. The CDR3 sequence is 16 residues long. CDR3 sequence (DNA): TGTGCCAGCAGTCCCAGGGACAGGATAGTCACAGATACGCAGTATTTT. Translated, it gives CASSPRDRIVTDTQYF.

The sample holds one count of this clonotype. The V and J genes are TRBV6-8 and TRBJ1-2, with no clear D. Germline V lookup: CDR1 MNHGY, CDR2 SAAAGT. Trimming cost V 0 bases and J 5 bases, with 10 bases left between them. The CDR3 totals 14 residues. This chain's CDR3 is CASSYSMKGYGYTF. Written as DNA, the CDR3 is TGTGCCAGCAGTTACTCGATGAAGGGATATGGCTACACCTTC.

This clonotype was observed a handful of times. The chain links TRBV9 to TRBJ2-1; the D call may be TRBD1 or TRBD2 (5 bases each). CDR3 length: 16 amino acids. With 0 bases removed from V and 0 bases from J, the gap between germline ends came to 10 bases. The germline V gene has CDR1 SGDLS and CDR2 YYNGEE. The CDR3 is CASSVEGRNSYNEQFF. In DNA form, the CDR3 reads TGTGCCAGCAGCGTAGAGGGACGCAACTCCTACAATGAGCAGTTCTTC. The complete variable domain, with remaining parts taken from reference TRBV9 and TRBJ2-1, reads DSGVTQTPKHLITATGQRVTLRCSPRSGDLSVYWYQQSLDQGLQFLIQYYNGEERAKGNILERFSAQQFPDLHSELNLSSLELGDSALYFCASSVEGRNSYNEQFFGPGTRLTVL.

This clonotype was seen ten or more times. The chain uses TRBV12-3 or TRBV12-4 and TRBJ2-2; TRBD1 aligns across 7 bases. The CDR3 length is 14 residues. The trim removed 4 bases at V and 6 bases at J, leaving 5 bases unmatched. CDR3 coding DNA: TGTGCCAGCAGTTACAACACAGGGGCCGGGGAGCTGTTTTTT. Amino acid sequence: CASSYNTGAGELFF.